The rows below give T cell receptor beta chains drawn from one sample of a study of blood T cell repertoires in COVID-19. The assay was immunoSEQ multiplex PCR, and TCRdb's table has in-frame clones only and misses some. The table lists tens of thousands of clones, around nine tenths of them singletons. Sequencing used peripheral blood. The receptors shown here come from a human donor in a cohort sampled during active COVID-19. Both conserved end residues are part of each CDR3. A D gene is named only where the DNA matches it firmly. Rows give clone size only sometimes, using once, few, many, or a class for an expanded clone.

J: TRBJ2-1; size: NA; D: TRBD1; V: TRBV5-8; CDR3: CASSLDRGLDEQFF; DNA: TGTGCCAGCAGCTTGGACAGGGGGCTGGATGAGCAGTTCTTC
J: TRBJ2-7; size: NA; D: TRBD1; V: TRBV4-1; CDR3: CASSPQPGQDTYEQYF; DNA: TGCGCCAGCAGCCCACAACCGGGACAGGATACCTACGAGCAGTACTTC
J: TRBJ2-7; size: NA; D: NA; V: TRBV4-2; CDR3: CASSQDRAGYEQYF; DNA: TGTGCCAGCAGCCAAGACAGGGCCGGCTACGAGCAGTACTTC
J: TRBJ1-2; size: NA; D: NA; V: TRBV6-2/TRBV6-3; CDR3: CASSPGGYTF; DNA: TGTGCCAGCAGTCCAGGGGGCTACACCTTC
J: TRBJ1-1; size: NA; D: NA; V: TRBV7-2; CDR3: CASSWGRGGTEAFF; DNA: TGTGCCAGCAGCTGGGGAAGGGGGGGGACTGAAGCTTTCTTT
J: TRBJ1-6; size: NA; D: NA; V: TRBV28; CDR3: CASSLGQGYNSPLHF; DNA: TGTGCCAGCAGTTTGGGGCAGGGCTATAATTCACCCCTCCACTTT
J: TRBJ1-3; size: NA; D: TRBD1; V: TRBV5-4; CDR3: CASSWEKGQGTRNTIYF; DNA: TGTGCCAGCAGCTGGGAGAAAGGACAGGGGACAAGAAACACCATATATTTT
J: TRBJ1-1; size: once; D: NA; V: TRBV28; CDR3: CASRTTVNTEAFF; DNA: TGTGCCAGCAGGACGACAGTGAACACTGAAGCTTTCTTT
J: TRBJ1-4; size: NA; D: NA; V: TRBV5-1; CDR3: CASRSGRGRDEKLFF; DNA: TGCGCCAGCCGCTCTGGGAGGGGTAGGGATGAAAAACTGTTTTTT
J: TRBJ1-5; size: NA; D: NA; V: TRBV12-3/TRBV12-4; CDR3: CASSSKSNQPQHF; DNA: TGTGCCAGCAGTTCTAAGAGCAATCAGCCCCAGCATTTT
J: TRBJ2-7; size: NA; D: NA; V: TRBV2; CDR3: CASSDGGLYEQYF; DNA: TGTGCCAGCAGTGATGGGGGACTCTACGAGCAGTACTTC
J: TRBJ1-2; size: few; D: TRBD1; V: TRBV11-2; CDR3: CASSLGSGGYGYTF; DNA: TGTGCCAGCAGCTTAGGGTCAGGGGGATATGGCTACACCTTC
J: TRBJ1-1; size: NA; D: NA; V: TRBV25-1; CDR3: CASRRDSMNTEAFF; DNA: TGTGCCAGCAGACGAGACAGCATGAACACTGAAGCTTTCTTT
J: TRBJ1-5; size: NA; D: NA; V: TRBV28; CDR3: CASRPGLGTYGQPQHF; DNA: TGTGCCAGCAGGCCTGGCCTCGGGACATACGGTCAGCCCCAGCATTTT
J: TRBJ2-7; size: NA; D: NA; V: TRBV15; CDR3: CATSRDLDSEQYF; DNA: TGTGCCACCAGCAGAGATCTCGACAGCGAGCAGTACTTC
J: TRBJ1-2; size: NA; D: TRBD1; V: TRBV3-1/TRBV3-2; CDR3: CASSLGQAQDTF; DNA: TGTGCCAGCAGCCTTGGACAGGCCCAGGACACCTTC
J: TRBJ1-5; size: NA; D: NA; V: TRBV7-6; CDR3: CASSGHLNQPQHF; DNA: TGTGCCAGCTCTGGCCACCTTAATCAGCCCCAGCATTTT
J: TRBJ2-7; size: NA; D: TRBD1; V: TRBV11-2; CDR3: CASSLISGDRSSYEQYF; DNA: TGTGCCAGCAGCTTAATTAGTGGGGACAGGAGCTCCTACGAGCAGTACTTC
J: TRBJ2-1; size: once; D: TRBD1; V: TRBV6-5; CDR3: CASTGTGTGEQFF; DNA: TGTGCCAGCACCGGGACAGGGACGGGCGAGCAGTTCTTC
J: TRBJ2-7; size: once; D: TRBD2; V: TRBV6-6; CDR3: CASNYGGGEQYF; DNA: TGTGCCAGCAACTACGGGGGGGGCGAGCAGTACTTC
J: TRBJ2-7; size: NA; D: NA; V: TRBV7-2; CDR3: CASSFDGGYEQYF; DNA: TGTGCCAGCAGCTTCGACGGGGGCTACGAGCAGTACTTC
J: TRBJ2-7; size: NA; D: NA; V: TRBV5-1; CDR3: CASTTSPGQSYEQYF; DNA: TGCGCCAGCACCACCTCTCCGGGACAAAGCTACGAGCAGTACTTC
J: TRBJ1-1; size: NA; D: TRBD1; V: TRBV10-3; CDR3: CAISEPTGDEAFF; DNA: TGTGCCATCAGTGAGCCGACAGGGGATGAAGCTTTCTTT
J: TRBJ1-1; size: NA; D: TRBD1; V: TRBV2; CDR3: CASSARTGAEAFF; DNA: TGTGCCAGCAGTGCTAGGACAGGGGCTGAAGCTTTCTTT
J: TRBJ2-5; size: NA; D: TRBD1; V: TRBV18; CDR3: CASSGTERETQYF; DNA: TGTGCCAGCTCAGGGACAGAAAGAGAGACCCAGTACTTC
J: TRBJ2-1; size: NA; D: NA; V: TRBV6-6; CDR3: CASSYGEMRVDEQFF; DNA: TGTGCCAGCAGTTATGGTGAGATGAGGGTGGATGAGCAGTTCTTC
J: TRBJ1-1; size: NA; D: NA; V: TRBV27; CDR3: CASSSPHSMNTEAFF; DNA: TGTGCCAGCAGTTCTCCTCACAGCATGAACACTGAAGCTTTCTTT
J: TRBJ2-7; size: NA; D: NA; V: TRBV5-4; CDR3: CASSWTGRAGEQYF; DNA: TGTGCCAGCAGCTGGACAGGGAGGGCGGGAGAGCAGTACTTC
J: TRBJ2-7; size: NA; D: TRBD1; V: TRBV5-1; CDR3: CASSPGPTGAGYEQYF; DNA: TGCGCCAGCAGCCCGGGCCCTACAGGGGCCGGCTACGAGCAGTACTTC
J: TRBJ2-7; size: NA; D: NA; V: TRBV7-2; CDR3: CASSLEVRDTQYF; DNA: TGTGCCAGCAGCTTAGAGGTTAGGGACACACAGTACTTC
J: TRBJ2-7; size: NA; D: NA; V: TRBV7-9; CDR3: CASSLSGVEQYF; DNA: TGTGCCAGCAGCTTGTCGGGGGTAGAGCAGTACTTC
J: TRBJ1-1; size: NA; D: NA; V: TRBV2; CDR3: CASQDYPKAFF; DNA: TGTGCCAGTCAAGACTACCCAAAAGCTTTCTTT
J: TRBJ1-2; size: NA; D: TRBD1; V: TRBV10-3; CDR3: CAIRQGSENGYTF; DNA: TGTGCCATCAGACAGGGGTCGGAAAATGGCTACACCTTC
J: TRBJ1-1; size: once; D: NA; V: TRBV4-1; CDR3: CASSQAGALRQHNAEAFF; DNA: TGCGCCAGCAGCCAAGCAGGGGCCTTAAGACAGCACAACGCTGAAGCTTTCTTT
J: TRBJ1-1; size: NA; D: NA; V: TRBV10-1; CDR3: CASSEGLTAAFF; DNA: TGCGCCAGCAGTGAGGGTCTAACTGCCGCTTTCTTT
J: TRBJ2-5; size: NA; D: NA; V: TRBV19; CDR3: CASSSYREAGGETQYF; DNA: TGTGCCAGTAGTTCTTACAGGGAGGCCGGGGGGGAGACCCAGTACTTC
J: TRBJ1-4; size: NA; D: TRBD1; V: TRBV6-6; CDR3: CASSYRQGVEKLFF; DNA: TGTGCCAGCAGTTACAGACAGGGAGTCGAAAAACTGTTTTTT
J: TRBJ1-1; size: NA; D: TRBD1; V: TRBV19; CDR3: CASRVGTGGLMNTEAFF; DNA: TGTGCCAGTAGGGTAGGGACAGGGGGTTTAATGAACACTGAAGCTTTCTTT
J: TRBJ1-1; size: NA; D: NA; V: TRBV29-1; CDR3: CSGLNTEAFF; DNA: TGCAGCGGTCTCAACACTGAAGCTTTCTTT
J: TRBJ2-7; size: NA; D: NA; V: TRBV5-1; CDR3: CASSLASDSYEQYF; DNA: TGCGCCAGCAGCTTGGCCTCAGACAGCTACGAGCAGTACTTC
J: TRBJ1-5; size: NA; D: NA; V: TRBV21-1; CDR3: CASSKIKGQGCQPQHF; DNA: TGTGCCAGCAGCAAAATAAAGGGACAGGGGTGTCAGCCCCAGCATTTT
J: TRBJ1-6; size: NA; D: NA; V: TRBV7-2; CDR3: CASSLARRGLNSPLHF; DNA: TGTGCCAGCAGCTTAGCTCGACGAGGGCTTAATTCACCCCTCCACTTT
J: TRBJ2-7; size: NA; D: TRBD1; V: TRBV29-1; CDR3: CSAKQGAFYEQYF; DNA: TGCAGCGCCAAACAGGGGGCCTTTTACGAGCAGTACTTC
J: TRBJ1-2; size: NA; D: NA; V: TRBV3-1/TRBV3-2; CDR3: CASSQDESGLNYGYTF; DNA: TGTGCCAGCAGCCAAGACGAAAGCGGCCTTAACTATGGCTACACCTTC